The 8 T cell receptor beta chains reported below all come from one sample, sequenced in a study of shared clonotypes between healthy human individuals. Profiled with immunoSEQ multiplex PCR; TCRdb holds only in-frame clones, not every one. The repertoire holds a few million clones, with roughly 95% as singletons. Naivety among CD8 cells was defined by CD45RO negativity and positive CCR7 selection, thereby excluding terminally differentiated effector memory CD45RA+ cells. The sequencing sample was made of naive CD8+ T cells from PBMCs. These receptors originate from a man in his late teens or twenties in good health. Some clones in this sample may be carry-over from other donors' samples.

The CDR3 bases are TGCGCCAGCAGCATTCAGATATTTGGGGCCAACGTCCTGACTTTC. Translating it yields CASSIQIFGANVLTF. V usage is TRBV5-1 and J usage is TRBJ2-6; D gene unclear. Germline V gives CDR1 SGHRS, CDR2 YFSETQ. Trimming took 4 bases from V and 3 from J, leaving 11 bases between them. This CDR3 region has 15 residues. The full variable domain, with the rest looked up from reference TRBV5-1 and TRBJ2-6, is KAGVTQTPRYLIKTRGQQVTLSCSPISGHRSVSWYQQTPGQGLQFLFEYFSETQRNKGNFPGRFSGRQFSNSRSEMNVSTLELGDSALYLCASSIQIFGANVLTFGAGSRLTVL.

The rearrangement uses TRBV7-9 and TRBJ2-7, with a weak D call TRBD2 (5 bases). Trimming removed 0 bases from V and 5 bases from J, with 14 bases in between. Germline V CDR1 and CDR2: SEHNR, FQNEAQ (reference sequence). This CDR3 is built from 15 residues. The CDR3 sequence: CASSLAQGRVDEQYF. Written as DNA, the CDR3 is TGTGCCAGCAGCTTAGCGCAAGGGCGGGTCGACGAGCAGTACTTC.

Details on this clone: This sample includes further DNA sequences coding for the same CDR3. V and J are TRBV5-4 and TRBJ2-7; TRBD2 agrees at 13 bases. Germline-derived CDR1 and CDR2 are SGHNT and YYREEE (reference sequence). The CDR3 contains 15 residues. V lost 4 bases to trimming and J lost 4 bases; unmatched junction nucleotides: 5. CDR3 in amino acids: CASSPWTSGSYEQYF. The CDR3 DNA reads TGTGCCAGCAGCCCGTGGACTAGCGGGAGTTACGAGCAGTACTTC.

The chain has TRBV5-8 and TRBJ1-1, with D possibly TRBD1 on 5 matching bases. In germline, CDR1 is SGHTS, CDR2 YDEGEE. This CDR3 has 15 amino acids. V lost 3 bases and J 4 bases, leaving 16 bases between the germline ends. DNA of the CDR3: TGTGCCAGCAGCTCCCCCCGGGGCCGCGGCACTGAAGCTTTCTTT. Protein: CASSSPRGRGTEAFF.

The chain has TRBV2 and TRBJ1-5, with 7 bases matching TRBD1. Germline V gene data show CDR1 as SNHLY and CDR2 as FYNNEI. After removal of 4 bases from V and 4 bases from J, the junction contained 4 bases not matched to a gene. This CDR3 contains 14 residues. CDR3 residues: CASSGGQLNQPQHF. The CDR3 DNA reads TGTGCCAGCAGTGGGGGACAGTTGAATCAGCCCCAGCATTTT.

This chain links TRBV7-3 with TRBJ2-5; D may be TRBD1 (5 bases). The CDR3 consists of 13 residues. Germline assignment: CDR1 SGHTA and CDR2 FQGTGA. With 8 bases removed from V and 0 bases from J, the gap between germline ends came to 10 bases. Here the CDR3 DNA reads TGTGCCAGCGCCAGGGCCCACCAAGAGACCCAGTACTTC. This gives the protein CASARAHQETQYF.

Notes on this clone: Its ends do not fully match the called genes, so a read error is possible. The chain combines TRBV28 with TRBJ2-1, with TRBD2 identical over 10 bases. Germline CDR1 and CDR2: MDHEN and SYDVKM. The CDR3 has 13 amino acids. CDR3 in amino acids: CASSLQLAGTRVF. CDR3 DNA sequence: TGTGCCAGCAGTTTACAACTAGCGGGGACTAGGGTCTTC.

V and J are TRBV7-9 and TRBJ2-3; unclear D gene. Per germline, CDR1 SEHNR and CDR2 FQNEAQ (reference sequence). Trimming pared 5 bases from V and 5 bases from J, leaving 8 bases between. This CDR3 is 12 amino acids long. DNA of the CDR3: TGTGCCAGCAGCACCCTCCGAGATACGCAGTATTTT. This encodes CASSTLRDTQYF. The whole variable domain, remainder taken from reference TRBV7-9 and TRBJ2-3, is DTGVSQNPRHKITKRGQNVTFRCDPISEHNRLYWYRQTLGQGPEFLTYFQNEAQLEKSRLLSDRFSAERPKGSFSTLEIQRTEQGDSAMYLCASSTLRDTQYFGPGTRLTVL.